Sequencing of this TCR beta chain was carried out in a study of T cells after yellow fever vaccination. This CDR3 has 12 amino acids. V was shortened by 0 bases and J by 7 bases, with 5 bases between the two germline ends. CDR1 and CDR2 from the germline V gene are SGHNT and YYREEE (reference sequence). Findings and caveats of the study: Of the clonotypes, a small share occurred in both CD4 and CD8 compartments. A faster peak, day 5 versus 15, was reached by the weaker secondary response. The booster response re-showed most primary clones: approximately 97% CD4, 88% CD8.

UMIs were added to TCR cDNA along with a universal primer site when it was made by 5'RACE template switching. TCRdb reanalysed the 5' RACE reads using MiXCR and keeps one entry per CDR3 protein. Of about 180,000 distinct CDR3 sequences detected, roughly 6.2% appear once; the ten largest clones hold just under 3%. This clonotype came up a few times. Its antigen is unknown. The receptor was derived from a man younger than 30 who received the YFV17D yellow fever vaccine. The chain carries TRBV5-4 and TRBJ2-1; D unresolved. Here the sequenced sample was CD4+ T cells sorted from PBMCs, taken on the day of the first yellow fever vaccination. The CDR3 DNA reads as TGTGCCAGCAGCTTGGCCGTTAATGAGCAGTTCTTC. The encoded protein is CASSLAVNEQFF.